The clone carrying this T cell receptor (beta chain) was observed a single time. Some clones are missing from TCRdb's copy, which holds only in-frame ones; the method was immunoSEQ multiplex PCR. The table includes under 140,000 clones, 87% detected once. The V gene's germline CDR1 is ENHRY and CDR2 SYGVKD. The CDR3 covers 15 residues. The V and J ends lost 5 bases and 1 base respectively, with 14 bases between them. This sample is part of a study of blood T cell repertoires in COVID-19. Material: peripheral blood. This chain joins TRBV10-3 and TRBJ2-5, with D perhaps matching TRBD2 (7 bases). This TCR was sampled from a human donor in a cohort sampled during active COVID-19. CDR3 DNA sequence: TGTGCCATCAGTAGCGGTGGGGGGGCCCAAGAGACCCAGTACTTC. Its translation is CAISSGGGAQETQYF.